One and the same sample provided the 9 T cell receptor beta chains below, sequenced in a study of cytomegalovirus exposure and HLA in healthy donors. The table came from immunoSEQ multiplex PCR; TCRdb's copy has only in-frame clones and leaves some out. The sample includes about 130,000 clones, around 90% of them seen just once. The sequencing sample was made of PBMCs. The receptors shown here come from a woman between 18 and 30 years old in good health and CMV-seronegative.

This chain uses TRBV29-1 with TRBJ2-7, with D possibly TRBD1 on 6 matching bases. The CDR3 loop spans 14 amino acids. V lost 4 bases and J lost 2, with 15 bases in between. Germline lookup yields CDR1 SQVTM and CDR2 ANQGSEA. CDR3 loop: CSVAQGRPAYEQYF. The CDR3 DNA reads TGCAGCGTTGCCCAGGGGCGACCCGCCTACGAGCAGTACTTC.

This clone was detected a few times. The V and J genes are TRBV18 and TRBJ1-5; D is uncertain. V was shortened by 3 bases and J by 7 bases, with 16 bases between the two germline ends. This CDR3 region has 15 residues. Per germline, CDR1 KGHSH and CDR2 LQKENI. In DNA form, the CDR3 reads TGTGCCAGCTCACCGGTGGCGGGGTCGGGGCAGCCCCAGCATTTT. Its protein product is CASSPVAGSGQPQHF. Together with reference TRBV18 and TRBJ1-5, the CDR3 gives the full variable domain: NAGVMQNPRHLVRRRGQEARLRCSPMKGHSHVYWYRQLPEEGLKFMVYLQKENIIDESGMPKERFSAEFPKEGPSILRIQQVVRGDSAAYFCASSPVAGSGQPQHFGDGTRLSIL.

This clone appeared a single time. J is TRBJ1-3 and V is TRBV7-8; D is ambiguous. V was clipped by 1 base and J by 4 bases, with 14 bases between them. Germline V gene data show CDR1 as SGHVS and CDR2 as FQNEAQ. This CDR3 spans 16 amino acids. Here the CDR3 reads CASSLGGLVEGNTIYF. DNA for the CDR3: TGTGCCAGCAGCTTAGGAGGGCTAGTGGAGGGAAACACCATATATTTT.

V is TRBV11-3 and J is TRBJ2-7; 9 nucleotides align to TRBD2. CDR1 is SGHNT and CDR2 is YENEEA in the germline V gene. V gave up 0 bases and J gave up 0 bases; unmatched junction bases: 12. This CDR3 spans 19 amino acids. CDR3 protein: CASSLDWPGLAGSSYEQYF. The CDR3 DNA sequence: TGTGCCAGCAGCTTAGACTGGCCCGGGCTAGCGGGAAGCTCCTACGAGCAGTACTTC.

The chain has TRBV5-1 and TRBJ2-1, with 10 bases fitting TRBD2. The J segment lost 7 bases and the V segment lost 4 bases, leaving 8 bases of the junction unmatched. Looked up from germline, CDR1 is SGHRS and CDR2 is YFSETQ. The CDR3 is made up of 15 amino acids. CDR3 residues: CASSITGTSVNEQFF. The CDR3 DNA is TGCGCCAGCAGCATAACCGGGACTAGCGTGAATGAGCAGTTCTTC. The whole variable domain, filled in from reference TRBV5-1 and TRBJ2-1, reads KAGVTQTPRYLIKTRGQQVTLSCSPISGHRSVSWYQQTPGQGLQFLFEYFSETQRNKGNFPGRFSGRQFSNSRSEMNVSTLELGDSALYLCASSITGTSVNEQFFGPGTRLTVL.

The chain joins TRBV11-3 to TRBJ2-1, with TRBD2 as a possible D gene (6 bases). Germline CDR1 and CDR2: SGHNT and YENEEA. CDR3 length: 18 amino acids. V lost 6 bases to trimming and J lost 8 bases, with 29 bases between them. The CDR3: CASSYRIAENVRSYEQFF. The CDR3 nucleotides are TGTGCCAGCAGTTACCGAATAGCGGAAAACGTAAGGAGCTATGAGCAGTTCTTC.

V gene TRBV6-6 combines with J gene TRBJ1-5; 9 positions agree with TRBD1. There are 13 residues in the CDR3. The germline gives CDR1 MNHNY, CDR2 SVGAGI (reference sequence). V lost 5 bases to trimming and J lost 8 bases; unmatched junction nucleotides: 4. CDR3 amino acids: CASSTTGGEPQHF. CDR3 bases: TGTGCCAGCAGTACAACAGGGGGCGAGCCCCAGCATTTT.

The CDR3 loop reads CASSERGLDEKLFF. In DNA form, the CDR3 reads TGTGCCAGCAGTGAAAGGGGTCTAGATGAAAAACTGTTTTTT. This chain links TRBV6-1 with TRBJ1-4, with D perhaps matching TRBD1 (5 bases). Germline lookup yields CDR1 MNHNS and CDR2 SASEGT. The CDR3 is 14 amino acids. Trimming cost V 2 bases and J 6 bases, with 10 bases left between them.

The chain recombines TRBV7-9 with TRBJ2-7, with D unresolved. Deletions cut 6 bases from V and 0 bases from J, with 6 bases between. Germline V gene data show CDR1 as SEHNR and CDR2 as FQNEAQ (reference sequence). This CDR3 contains 12 residues. The CDR3 DNA is TGTGCCAGCAGTTTTAACTCCTACGAGCAGTACTTC. It codes for CASSFNSYEQYF.